This TCR beta chain emerged from a study of human thymus T cells. Thymic material originated from resections removed in the course of corrective heart surgery. Donation was from healthy Finnish infants who were having corrective surgery that addressed congenital heart defects. Generated by immunoSEQ multiplex PCR, the TCRdb table keeps only in-frame clones and is missing some. Counted here are 100,000 to 150,000 clones, just under 95% occurring once; the ten biggest clones make up 0.024%. Turning to this clone: Its antigen remains unknown.

Germline V lookup: CDR1 MDHEN, CDR2 SYDVKM. The V gene end was trimmed by 5 bases and the J gene end by 5 bases; junction bases not matched to a gene: 6. CDR3 size: 14 residues. General observations from the study: Thymic and blood repertoires seemed to show skewed V and J gene use. Related work found strong thymic repertoire overlap between unrelated individuals.

The chain combines TRBV28 with TRBJ1-2; 9 bases align to TRBD1. The receptor comes from a boy less than two years old with a congenital heart defect but otherwise immunologically healthy. Source material: thymus tissue. The CDR3 nucleotides read TGTGCCAGCAGTAGGGACAGGGTGGGGTATGGCTACACCTTC. Residues: CASSRDRVGYGYTF.